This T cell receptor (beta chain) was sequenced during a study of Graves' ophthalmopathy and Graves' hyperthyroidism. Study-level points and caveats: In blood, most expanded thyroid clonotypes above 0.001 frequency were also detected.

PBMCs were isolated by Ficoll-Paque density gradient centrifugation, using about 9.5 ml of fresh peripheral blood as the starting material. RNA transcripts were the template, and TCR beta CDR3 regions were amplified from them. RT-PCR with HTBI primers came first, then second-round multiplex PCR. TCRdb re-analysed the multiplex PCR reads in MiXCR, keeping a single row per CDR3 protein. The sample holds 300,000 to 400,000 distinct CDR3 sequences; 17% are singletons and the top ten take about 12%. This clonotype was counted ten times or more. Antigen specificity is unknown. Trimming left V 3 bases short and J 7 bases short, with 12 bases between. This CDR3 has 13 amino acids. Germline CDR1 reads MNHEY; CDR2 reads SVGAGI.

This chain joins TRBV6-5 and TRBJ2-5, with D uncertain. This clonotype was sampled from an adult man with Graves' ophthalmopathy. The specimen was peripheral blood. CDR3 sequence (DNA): TGTGCCAGCAGTTATCCCGTTAAAGGGACCCAGTACTTC. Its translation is CASSYPVKGTQYF.